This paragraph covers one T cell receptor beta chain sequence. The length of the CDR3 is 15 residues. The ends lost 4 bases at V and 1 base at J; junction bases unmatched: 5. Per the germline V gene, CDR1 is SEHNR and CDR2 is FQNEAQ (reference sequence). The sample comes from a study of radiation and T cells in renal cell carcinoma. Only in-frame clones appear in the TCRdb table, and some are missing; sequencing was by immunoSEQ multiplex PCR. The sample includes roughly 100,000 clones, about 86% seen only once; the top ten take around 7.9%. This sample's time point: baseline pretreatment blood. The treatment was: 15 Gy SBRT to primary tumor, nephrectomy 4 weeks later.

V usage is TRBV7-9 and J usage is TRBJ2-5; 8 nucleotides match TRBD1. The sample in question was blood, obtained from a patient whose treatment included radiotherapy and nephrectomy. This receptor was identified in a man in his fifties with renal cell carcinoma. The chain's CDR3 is CASSSLGQGQETQYF. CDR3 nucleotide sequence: TGTGCCAGCAGCTCCCTTGGACAGGGCCAAGAGACCCAGTACTTC.